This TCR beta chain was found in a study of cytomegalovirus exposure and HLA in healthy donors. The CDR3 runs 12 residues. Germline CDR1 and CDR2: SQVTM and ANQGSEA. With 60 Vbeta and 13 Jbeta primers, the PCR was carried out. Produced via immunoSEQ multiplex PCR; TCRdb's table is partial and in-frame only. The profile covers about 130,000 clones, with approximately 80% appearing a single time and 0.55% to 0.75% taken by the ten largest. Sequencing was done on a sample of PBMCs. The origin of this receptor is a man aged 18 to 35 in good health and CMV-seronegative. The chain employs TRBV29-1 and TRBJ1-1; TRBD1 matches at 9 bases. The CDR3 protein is CEGQGTNTEAFF. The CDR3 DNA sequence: TGCGAGGGACAGGGAACGAACACTGAAGCTTTCTTT.